In this sample, the clone carrying this T cell receptor (beta chain) turned up a few times. Its antigen is as yet unknown. The germline V gene encodes CDR1 LNHDA and CDR2 SQIVND (reference sequence). This CDR3 comprises 14 residues. The junction had 7 bases not matched to a gene; V was cut back by 4 bases and J by 6 bases. The sample comes from a study of shared clonotypes between healthy human individuals. Recent acute infections and vaccinations were absent in the healthy HIV-negative adult donors. Study results and caveats: Represented genetic and exposure-history diversity was restricted by having few donors.

Assay runs were performed at deep level. Data came from immunoSEQ multiplex PCR; TCRdb stores just in-frame clones and leaves some out. The repertoire holds about 1 million clones, about 80% seen once, with about 1.5% in the top ten. The source of this sequence is a man younger than 30 in good health. The source material was memory CD4+ T cells sorted from blood. Described subset: CD45RA-negative fraction. The genes are TRBV19 and TRBJ1-1; 8 nucleotides line up with TRBD1. CDR3: CASSTGQGAAEAFF. The CDR3 bases are TGTGCCAGTAGTACCGGACAGGGAGCAGCTGAAGCTTTCTTT.